Below are 28 T cell receptor beta chains sequenced from a single sample in a study of cytomegalovirus exposure and HLA in healthy donors (dated by TCRdb to about 2017). Library preparation used the immunoSEQ multiplex PCR assay. For the multiplex PCR, a mixture combining 60 forward primers for TCR Vbeta segments and 13 reverse primers for TCR Jbeta segments was used. TCRdb mirrors the immuneACCESS table, restricted to in-frame sequences. Some clones are absent from its copies; in checked studies, under half trace to an unresolved V gene, and the reason for the others is unknown. The sample table records a few hundred thousand clones; about 80% of these occur just once. About 1.4% of the sample belongs to the ten largest clones. Sequenced sample: PBMCs. The source is a girl under 18 in good health and CMV-seronegative.

V usage is TRBV7-9 and J usage is TRBJ2-2; 10 positions agree with TRBD2. The V gene end was trimmed by 5 bases and the J gene end by 1 base; junction bases not matched to a gene: 7. There are 17 residues in the CDR3. Germline V gene lookup returns CDR1 SEHNR and CDR2 FQNEAQ (reference sequence). CDR3 protein: CASSLGTSDQNTGELFF. Written as DNA, the CDR3 is TGTGCCAGCAGCCTGGGGACTAGCGACCAGAACACCGGGGAGCTGTTTTTT.

The chain joins TRBV6-1 to TRBJ2-3; D is uncertain. The CDR3 runs 14 residues. CDR1 and CDR2 from the germline V gene are MNHNS and SASEGT. Trimming took 0 bases from V and 6 from J, leaving 10 bases between them. CDR3 sequence reads: CASSEALSLDTQYF. The CDR3 DNA reads as TGTGCCAGCAGTGAAGCTCTGAGTCTGGATACGCAGTATTTT.

The chain couples TRBV6-5 to TRBJ2-2; TRBD1 agrees at 8 bases. From germline, CDR1 is MNHEY and CDR2 SVGAGI. J was trimmed by 7 bases and V by 6 bases; bases with no gene match: 7. The CDR3 loop spans 14 amino acids. CDR3 amino acids: CASSLGQGGGELFF. The CDR3 coding sequence is TGTGCCAGCAGCCTTGGACAGGGTGGCGGGGAGCTGTTTTTT.

The J gene is TRBJ1-1, the V gene TRBV5-4; D is possibly TRBD1 (5 bases). CDR3 length: 12 residues. In germline, CDR1 is SGHNT, CDR2 YYREEE (reference sequence). Trimming left V 7 bases short and J 4 bases short, with 11 bases between. CDR3 in amino acids: CASHPGPTEAFF. DNA for the CDR3: TGTGCCAGCCACCCAGGGCCCACTGAAGCTTTCTTT.

This chain connects TRBV27 to TRBJ2-3, with 9 bases lining up with TRBD2. Unmatched junction bases numbered 3, after V lost 4 bases and J lost 1 base. This CDR3 region has 15 residues. Per germline, CDR1 MNHEY and CDR2 SMNVEV (reference sequence). CDR3 DNA: TGTGCCAGCAGTTCCTCTAGCGGGGGCACAGATACGCAGTATTTT. Amino acids: CASSSSSGGTDTQYF.

The chain uses TRBV25-1 and TRBJ1-2; 7 bases agree with TRBD1. This CDR3 is built from 15 residues. Per germline, CDR1 MGHDK and CDR2 SYGVNS. J gave up 3 bases and V 4 bases, and 8 bases lay outside the gene matches. The CDR3 sequence is CASSGLDRADYGYTF. The DNA of the CDR3 is TGTGCCAGCAGTGGCCTCGACAGGGCGGACTATGGCTACACCTTC.

The gene calls are TRBV6-5 and TRBJ2-3; a possible D gene is TRBD2 (6 bases). This CDR3 spans 15 amino acids. The ends were cut back, 0 bases at V and 6 bases at J, with 13 bases in the middle. Germline V gene data show CDR1 as MNHEY and CDR2 as SVGAGI. The CDR3 spells CASSYSLGSGDTQYF. CDR3 DNA: TGTGCCAGCAGTTACTCCTTAGGGAGCGGGGATACGCAGTATTTT.

Details on this clone: Additional DNA sequences in this sample encode the identical CDR3. The chain recombines TRBV6-5 with TRBJ1-4; D might be TRBD1 (6 bases). This CDR3 contains 15 residues. The V gene lost 0 bases and the J gene lost 7 bases, with 12 bases spanning the gap. Germline assignment: CDR1 MNHEY and CDR2 SVGAGI. The DNA of the CDR3 is TGTGCCAGCAGTTACTCCGACAGGAGAACTGAAAAACTGTTTTTT. This translates into CASSYSDRRTEKLFF.

V gene TRBV19 combines with J gene TRBJ2-7; 7 nucleotides line up with TRBD1. The CDR3 spans 11 residues. The V gene end was trimmed by 9 bases and the J gene end by 6 bases; junction bases not matched to a gene: 5. Looked up from germline, CDR1 is LNHDA and CDR2 is SQIVND (reference sequence). Here the CDR3 DNA reads TGTGCCAGCCAGGGGGTGGGCGAGCAGTACTTC. Protein: CASQGVGEQYF.

The V call is TRBV18, the J call TRBJ2-7, with a weak D call TRBD2 (6 bases). This CDR3 spans 14 amino acids. In germline, CDR1 is KGHSH, CDR2 LQKENI. Trimming left V 3 bases short and J 1 base short, with 10 bases between. CDR3 coding DNA: TGTGCCAGCTCACCTACTCTAGCGTCCTACGAGCAGTACTTC. It is translated as CASSPTLASYEQYF.

V and J are TRBV27 and TRBJ1-2, with 10 bases matching TRBD1. The V gene end was trimmed by 5 bases and the J gene end by 2 bases; junction bases not matched to a gene: 5. The CDR3 totals 15 residues. The V gene's germline CDR1 is MNHEY and CDR2 SMNVEV (reference sequence). The CDR3 nucleotides are TGTGCCAGCAGTCCGCAGACAGGGGGCAACTATGGCTACACCTTC. Translated: CASSPQTGGNYGYTF.

The chain links TRBV5-7 to TRBJ2-1, with a possible D match to TRBD2 (5 bases). TRBV5-7 has ORF status, its function being uncertain. Trimming removed 0 bases from V and 0 bases from J, with 10 bases in between. The CDR3 covers 16 residues. The CDR3 spells CASSLGVAGSYNEQFF. CDR3 DNA: TGTGCCAGCAGCTTGGGGGTTGCGGGCTCCTACAATGAGCAGTTCTTC.

The genes are TRBV6-5 and TRBJ2-6; TRBD1 agrees at 9 bases. Germline loops: CDR1 MNHEY, CDR2 SVGAGI. V lost 6 bases, J lost 13 bases, and 13 bases stayed unmatched. This CDR3 spans 15 amino acids. CDR3 nucleotide sequence: TGTGCCAGCAGCCACGAAGGGACAGGGACTTTTGTCCTGACTTTC. Translated: CASSHEGTGTFVLTF.

V usage is TRBV6-4 and J usage is TRBJ1-2; 9 bases align to TRBD1. The J segment lost 8 bases and the V segment lost 4 bases, leaving 11 bases of the junction unmatched. Germline values: CDR1 MRHNA, CDR2 SNTAGT. CDR3 length equals 15 residues. The CDR3 DNA reads TGTGCCAGCAGTGTCACCGGGACAGGGATAGGCGGCTACACCTTC. This sequence encodes CASSVTGTGIGGYTF.

The rearrangement links TRBV30 to TRBJ2-3; TRBD2 matches 8 bases. The length of the CDR3 is 15 residues. J lost 0 bases, V lost 5 bases, and 7 bases had no gene match. Germline V gene data show CDR1 as GTSNPN and CDR2 as SVGIG (reference sequence). The CDR3 sequence: CAWQTSGASTDTQYF. Here the CDR3 DNA reads TGTGCCTGGCAAACTAGCGGCGCTAGCACAGATACGCAGTATTTT.

In this sample, this clone is medium-sized (0.01 to 0.1%). The V call is TRBV6-5, the J call TRBJ2-5, with TRBD2 identical over 8 bases. The CDR3 sequence is 12 residues long. CDR1 MNHEY and CDR2 SVGAGI come from the germline V gene. Trimming took 5 bases from V and 5 from J; bases not matched to a gene: 1. This chain's CDR3 is CASSERGETQYF. For the CDR3, the DNA is TGTGCCAGCAGTGAGCGGGGGGAGACCCAGTACTTC.

The chain uses TRBV13 and TRBJ2-7; TRBD2 matches 8 bases. V trimming: 8 bases; J trimming: 4 bases; junction bases outside the gene matches: 22. CDR3 length: 18 amino acids. Germline V gene data show CDR1 as PRHDT and CDR2 as FYEKMQ (reference sequence). The CDR3 nucleotides are TGTGCCAGCGCCATCGGGGGGGGCGGTAGACTAGTTGCTTACGAGCAGTACTTC. As protein: CASAIGGGGRLVAYEQYF.

The chain carries TRBV6-1 and TRBJ1-4, with D uncertain. The CDR3 covers 13 residues. The germline V and J ends were trimmed by 5 bases and 8 bases, with 12 bases remaining between them. Germline V lookup: CDR1 MNHNS, CDR2 SASEGT. The chain's CDR3 is CASSKTTREKLFF. Here the CDR3 DNA reads TGTGCCAGCAGTAAAACGACGCGGGAAAAACTGTTTTTT.

The chain couples TRBV9 to TRBJ2-6; D may be TRBD2 (5 bases). This CDR3 comprises 17 residues. Trimming shortened V by 3 bases and J by 0 bases, and 13 bases separated the two germline ends. CDR1 SGDLS and CDR2 YYNGEE come from the germline V gene. CDR3 residues: CASSARYSDSGANVLTF. DNA for the CDR3: TGTGCCAGCAGCGCCCGCTATAGCGACTCTGGGGCCAACGTCCTGACTTTC.

CDR3 amino acids: CASSQLDRGNTEAFF. The CDR3 DNA reads as TGTGCCAGCTCACAGTTAGACAGGGGAAACACTGAAGCTTTCTTT. This sequence joins TRBV18 and TRBJ1-1; 8 bases are shared with TRBD1. CDR1 and CDR2 (germline): KGHSH, LQKENI. Trimming cost V 4 bases and J 2 bases; bases outside gene matches: 6. The CDR3 extends over 15 amino acids.

The chain carries TRBV11-2 and TRBJ2-5; 8 bases match TRBD1. The CDR3 has 12 amino acids. V gave up 5 bases and J gave up 4 bases; unmatched junction bases: 0. Germline V gene lookup returns CDR1 SGHAT and CDR2 FQNNGV. This CDR3 is CASSQGAETQYF. In nucleotides, the CDR3 is TGTGCCAGCAGCCAGGGGGCAGAGACCCAGTACTTC.

The CDR3 DNA is TGTGCCAGCAGCCAAGAAGGAGGAATTCAGCCCCAGCATTTT. It encodes CASSQEGGIQPQHF. The J gene is TRBJ1-5, the V gene TRBV4-2; the D is unclear. V lost 0 bases and J 6 bases, leaving 9 bases between the germline ends. Germline loops: CDR1 LGHNA, CDR2 YNFKEQ. The CDR3 extends over 14 amino acids.

CDR3 sequence reads: CASSPDRGWTEAFF. The CDR3, as DNA: TGTGCCAGCAGCCCGGACAGGGGGTGGACTGAAGCTTTCTTT. The chain recombines TRBV5-8 with TRBJ1-1; 10 bases are shared with TRBD1. The CDR3 length is 14 residues. V was pared by 4 bases and J by 5 bases, with 5 bases of the junction left unmatched. Looked up from germline, CDR1 is SGHTS and CDR2 is YDEGEE.

This chain connects TRBV28 to TRBJ1-5; D is uncertain. Germline CDR1 reads MDHEN; CDR2 reads SYDVKM. CDR3 length: 15 amino acids. Trimming cost V 6 bases and J 4 bases, with 16 bases left between them. CDR3 residues: CASRIWTDLNQPQHF. The CDR3, as DNA: TGTGCCAGCAGGATCTGGACTGACCTAAATCAGCCCCAGCATTTT.

The chain combines TRBV14 with TRBJ1-3; the D gene is possibly TRBD1 (6 bases). CDR3 size: 19 residues. Trimming pared 2 bases from V and 0 bases from J, leaving 20 bases between. Germline V gene sequence: CDR1 SGHDN, CDR2 FVKESK. CDR3: CASSQRRIAGASSGNTIYF. The CDR3 bases are TGTGCCAGCAGCCAAAGAAGAATAGCGGGGGCCAGCTCTGGAAACACCATATATTTT.

The chain employs TRBV6-5 and TRBJ2-3, with TRBD2 matching over 9 bases. The CDR3 length is 16 residues. The J segment lost 0 bases and the V segment lost 0 bases, leaving 1 base of the junction unmatched. The V gene's germline CDR1 is MNHEY and CDR2 SVGAGI. The CDR3 bases are TGTGCCAGCAGTTACTCAGGACTAGCGAGCACAGATACGCAGTATTTT. Its protein product is CASSYSGLASTDTQYF.

The gene calls are TRBV11-2 and TRBJ2-1, with 10 bases fitting TRBD2. Germline V gene data show CDR1 as SGHAT and CDR2 as FQNNGV. CDR3 length equals 18 residues. The J segment lost 8 bases and the V segment lost 5 bases, leaving 18 bases of the junction unmatched. The CDR3, as DNA: TGTGCCAGCAGCGCCTCGCTAGCGGGGGAACGGCGGGGGGATGAGCAGTTCTTC. It is translated as CASSASLAGERRGDEQFF.

V usage is TRBV6-5 and J usage is TRBJ2-1, with 11 bases fitting TRBD2. The V gene end was trimmed by 6 bases and the J gene end by 6 bases; junction bases not matched to a gene: 7. CDR1 is MNHEY and CDR2 is SVGAGI in the germline V gene. The CDR3 is made up of 15 amino acids. As DNA, the CDR3 is TGTGCCAGCAGACTTAGCGGGGGGGCCCTCAATGAGCAGTTCTTC. Amino acids: CASRLSGGALNEQFF.